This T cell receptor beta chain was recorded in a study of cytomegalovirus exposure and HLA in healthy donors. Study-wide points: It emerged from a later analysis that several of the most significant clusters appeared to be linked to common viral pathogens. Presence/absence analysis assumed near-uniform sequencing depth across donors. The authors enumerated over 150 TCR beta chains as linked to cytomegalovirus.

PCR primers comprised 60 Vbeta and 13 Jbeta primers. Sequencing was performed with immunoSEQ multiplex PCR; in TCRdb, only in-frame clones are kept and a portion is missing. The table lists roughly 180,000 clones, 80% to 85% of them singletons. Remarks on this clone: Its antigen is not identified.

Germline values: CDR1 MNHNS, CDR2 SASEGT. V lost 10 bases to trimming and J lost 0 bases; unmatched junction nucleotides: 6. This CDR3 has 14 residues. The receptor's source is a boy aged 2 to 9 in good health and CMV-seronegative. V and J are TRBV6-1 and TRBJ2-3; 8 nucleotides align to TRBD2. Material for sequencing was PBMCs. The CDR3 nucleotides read TGTGCCACAAGACCTAGCGGGAGCACAGATACGCAGTATTTT. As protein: CATRPSGSTDTQYF.